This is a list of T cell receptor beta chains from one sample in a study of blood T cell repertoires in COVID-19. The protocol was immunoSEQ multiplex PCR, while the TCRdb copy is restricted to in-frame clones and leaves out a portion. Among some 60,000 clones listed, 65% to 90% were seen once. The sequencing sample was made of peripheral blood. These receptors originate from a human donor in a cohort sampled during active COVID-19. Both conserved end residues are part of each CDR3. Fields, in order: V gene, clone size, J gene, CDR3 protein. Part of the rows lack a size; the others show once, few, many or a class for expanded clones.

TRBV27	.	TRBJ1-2	CASRHEQGASYGYTF
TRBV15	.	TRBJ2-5	CATSRERVDRGLVETQYF
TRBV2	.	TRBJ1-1	CASRRTGGTNTEAFF
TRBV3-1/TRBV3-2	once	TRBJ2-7	CASSQGGYEQYF
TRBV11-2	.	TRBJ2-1	CASRALAGGYNEQFF
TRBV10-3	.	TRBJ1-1	CAISKGQVAYTEAFF
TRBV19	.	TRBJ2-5	CASSMGRAETQYF
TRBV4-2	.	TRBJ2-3	CASSQGGTSTDTQYF
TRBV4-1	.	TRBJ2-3	CASRGRGIGGYKDTQYF
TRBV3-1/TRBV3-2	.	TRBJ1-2	CASSQGGTVSNYGYTF
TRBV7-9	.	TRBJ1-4	CASSSPRGRVNEKLFF
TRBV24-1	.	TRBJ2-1	CATSDRSSGGPILTYNEQFF
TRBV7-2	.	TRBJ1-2	CASSLTGTGGNYGYTF
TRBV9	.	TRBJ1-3	CASSVEEGSGNTIYF
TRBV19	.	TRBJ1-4	CASSAYGQGANEKLFF
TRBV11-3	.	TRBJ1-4	CASSLSGIGHEKLFF
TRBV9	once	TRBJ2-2	CASSVLAGGTAGELFF
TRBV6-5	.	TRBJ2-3	CAGTGDTDTQYF
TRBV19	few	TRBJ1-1	CASSTLTRLRKNTEAFF
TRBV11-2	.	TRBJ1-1	CASSSSITVNTEAFF
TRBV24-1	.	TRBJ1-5	CATSVWGEGPLGHCNQPQHF
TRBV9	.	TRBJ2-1	CASTAGLATYNEQFF
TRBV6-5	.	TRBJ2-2	CASVRGDTGELFF
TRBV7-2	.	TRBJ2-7	CASRYPSSYEQYF
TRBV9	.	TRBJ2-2	CASSGTSGLPGELFF
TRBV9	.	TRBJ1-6	CASSPGTNNSPLHF
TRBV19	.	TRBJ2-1	CASSMGGSGFLYNEQFF
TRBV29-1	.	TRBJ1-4	CSAGTGSYEKLFF
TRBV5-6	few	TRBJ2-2	CASSLQGVRELFF
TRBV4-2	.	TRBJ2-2	CASSQEDTSGGRGTGELFF
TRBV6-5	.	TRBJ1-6	CAARGGNSPLHF
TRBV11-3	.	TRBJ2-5	CASSLGRGGRGETQYF
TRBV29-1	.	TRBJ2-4	CSVRGGLAKNIQYF
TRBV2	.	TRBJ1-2	CASSEPSTGTYGYTF
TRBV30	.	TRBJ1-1	CAWRALAEAFF
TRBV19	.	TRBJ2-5	CASSMTSDRVETQYF
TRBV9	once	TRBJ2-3	CASSSHWAATDTQYF
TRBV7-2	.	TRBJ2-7	CASSVEVAGSHEQYF
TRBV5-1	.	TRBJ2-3	CASSLGTPSTDTQYF
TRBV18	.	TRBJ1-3	CASSPTGPDKRSGNTIYF
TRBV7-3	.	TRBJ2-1	CASSPQGQGAGGEQFF
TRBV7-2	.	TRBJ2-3	CASSLWEGMVDTQYF
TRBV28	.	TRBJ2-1	CASRGQGTNNEQFF
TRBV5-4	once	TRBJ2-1	CASSAGRGLAGDNEQFF
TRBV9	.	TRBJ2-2	CASSVGGGNTGELFF